This entry lists 29 T cell receptor beta chains sequenced from one sample in a study of T-cell memory formation after mild COVID-19. TCRdb reprocessed the 5' RACE reads via MiXCR and lists one record per CDR3 protein. In the table there are 350,000 to 500,000 distinct CDR3 sequences, around 17% of which are singletons. Sequencing was done on a sample of PBMCs or a T cell subset sorted from them (not recorded which). The receptor set was obtained from a man younger than 35 who had mild COVID-19 (a few samples of this study predate the infection). Cell type and time point are not known.

The genes are TRBV3-1 and TRBJ2-7, with a possible D match to TRBD2 (5 bases). V was cut by 1 base and J by 5 bases, with 15 bases left in between. Germline CDR1 LGHDT, CDR2 YNNKEL (reference sequence). CDR3 length equals 15 residues. The CDR3 protein is CASSQGLMLGDEQYF. The CDR3 nucleotides are TGTGCCAGCAGCCAAGGCCTAATGTTGGGAGACGAGCAGTACTTC.

The table lists this clonotype with a few counts. The CDR3 sequence is CAISENPPWTVNQPQHF. The DNA for the CDR3 is TGTGCCATCAGTGAGAATCCGCCTTGGACGGTGAATCAGCCCCAGCATTTT. This chain links TRBV10-3 with TRBJ1-5; D unresolved. V gave up 2 bases and J gave up 4 bases, with 18 bases separating them. The germline gives CDR1 ENHRY, CDR2 SYGVKD. The CDR3 has 17 amino acids.

This clonotype was recorded a few times. The chain has TRBV7-2 and TRBJ2-1; TRBD2 matches 9 bases. CDR1 SGHTA and CDR2 FQGNSA come from the germline V gene. V trimming: 2 bases; J trimming: 9 bases; junction bases outside the gene matches: 11. The CDR3 runs to 16 residues. The CDR3 nucleotides are TGTGCCAGCAGCTTATTTAGCGGGGGATCCTTGGGTGAGCAGTTCTTC. Translation: CASSLFSGGSLGEQFF.

This CDR3 reads CASSHTGRETQYF. DNA of the CDR3: TGTGCCAGCAGCCATACAGGGAGAGAGACCCAGTACTTC. This chain links TRBV3-1 with TRBJ2-5, with D perhaps TRBD1 (6 bases). The germline V and J ends were trimmed by 3 bases and 4 bases, with 9 bases remaining between them. CDR3 length: 13 residues. Germline-derived CDR1 and CDR2 are LGHDT and YNNKEL (reference sequence).

The V call is TRBV12-3 or TRBV12-4, the J call TRBJ2-3; tentatively, D is TRBD2 (7 bases). V lost 6 bases and J 4 bases, leaving 20 bases between the germline ends. This CDR3 has 16 amino acids. CDR3 DNA sequence: TGTGCCAGCAGCACCTTGGGACGGGGGGCCGCAGATACGCAGTATTTT. This encodes CASSTLGRGAADTQYF.

The chain has TRBV4-2 and TRBJ2-7; D not resolved. The length of the CDR3 is 14 residues. Germline loops: CDR1 LGHNA, CDR2 YNFKEQ. Trimming stripped 4 bases from V and 3 bases from J, with 13 bases between. The CDR3 DNA reads TGTGCCAGCAGCCCTCAACCGTGGAGCTACGAGCAGTACGTC. Amino acid sequence: CASSPQPWSYEQYV.

This clonotype came up a few times. This chain joins TRBV7-2 and TRBJ2-3; 7 bases match TRBD1. The CDR3 is 15 amino acids. CDR1 is SGHTA, CDR2 FQGNSA, per germline. J gave up 5 bases and V 7 bases, and 12 bases lay outside the gene matches. This chain's CDR3 is CASTRNRGGIDTQYF. The CDR3 DNA reads as TGTGCCAGCACCAGAAACAGGGGCGGCATAGATACGCAGTATTTT.

In its sample, this clonotype was seen many times. CDR3 DNA sequence: TGCAGCATCTTGGTTTCGGGAGGAAACATTCAGTACTTC. Its translation is CSILVSGGNIQYF. V is TRBV29-1 and J is TRBJ2-4, with TRBD2 matching 7 bases. V lost 8 bases and J lost 6; bases outside the gene matches: 10. Germline V gene lookup returns CDR1 SQVTM and CDR2 ANQGSEA. The CDR3 consists of 13 residues. Combining the CDR3 with reference TRBV29-1 and TRBJ2-4 gives the whole variable domain SAVISQKPSRDICQRGTSLTIQCQVDSQVTMMFWYRQQPGQSLTLIATANQGSEATYESGFVIDKFPISRPNLTFSTLTVSNMSPEDSSIYLCSILVSGGNIQYFGAGTRLSVL.

The chain joins TRBV5-6 to TRBJ2-7; 8 positions agree with TRBD1. The CDR3 runs to 15 residues. The V segment lost 1 base and the J segment 1 base; nucleotides outside the gene matches: 4. The V gene's germline CDR1 is SGHDT and CDR2 YYEEEE. The chain's CDR3 is CASSLLGTGSYEQYF. CDR3 in DNA: TGTGCCAGCAGCTTGCTCGGGACAGGATCCTACGAGCAGTACTTC.

The J gene is TRBJ1-1, the V gene TRBV2; 7 bases fit TRBD1. V was pared by 6 bases and J by 4 bases, with 5 bases of the junction left unmatched. Per the germline V gene, CDR1 is SNHLY and CDR2 is FYNNEI. The CDR3 length is 13 residues. In DNA, the CDR3 is TGTGCCAGCAGCACAGGGGATGGCACTGAAGCTTTCTTT. Amino acids: CASSTGDGTEAFF.

The sample holds a few counts of this clonotype. V is TRBV24-1 and J is TRBJ2-3; 8 bases align to TRBD1. The CDR3 sequence is 14 residues long. The ends lost 7 bases at V and 1 base at J; junction bases unmatched: 3. Germline lookup yields CDR1 KGHDR and CDR2 SFDVKD. This CDR3 reads CATRDRVCTDTQYF. Written as DNA, the CDR3 is TGTGCCACCAGGGACAGGGTTTGCACAGATACGCAGTATTTT.

The chain uses TRBV9 and TRBJ2-3, with TRBD2 matching over 8 bases. CDR1 and CDR2 (germline): SGDLS, YYNGEE. V was clipped by 5 bases and J by 2 bases; unmatched bases: 7. CDR3 length: 15 amino acids. CDR3 DNA: TGTGCCAGCAGGGCGCGGGGGGTCCTCACAGATACGCAGTATTTT. Protein product: CASRARGVLTDTQYF. Supplemented by reference TRBV9 and TRBJ2-3, the full variable domain reads DSGVTQTPKHLITATGQRVTLRCSPRSGDLSVYWYQQSLDQGLQFLIQYYNGEERAKGNILERFSAQQFPDLHSELNLSSLELGDSALYFCASRARGVLTDTQYFGPGTRLTVL.

This clonotype occurred a few times. Germline and junction disagree at one end, which may indicate a read error. V gene TRBV4-1 combines with J gene TRBJ1-2, with 8 bases fitting TRBD1. The CDR3 runs 13 residues. In germline, CDR1 is MGHRA, CDR2 YSYEKL. This CDR3 reads CASSQVTGQAPLF. The CDR3 coding sequence is TGCGCCAGCAGCCAAGTGACGGGACAGGCGCCCTTGTTT.

CDR3 residues: CASSYSTDAEVEQFF. The CDR3 region has the DNA TGTGCCAGCAGTTACTCCACCGATGCCGAGGTTGAGCAGTTCTTC. V is TRBV6-6 and J is TRBJ2-1; no clear D gene. With 0 bases removed from V and 9 bases from J, the gap between germline ends came to 15 bases. The CDR3 sequence is 15 residues long. Per the germline V gene, CDR1 is MNHNY and CDR2 is SVGAGI (reference sequence).

The chain recombines TRBV18 with TRBJ1-1; a possible D gene is TRBD1 (6 bases). From germline, CDR1 is KGHSH and CDR2 LQKENI. V dropped 3 bases and J dropped 3 bases, with 14 bases sitting between them. The CDR3 extends over 15 amino acids. This chain's CDR3 is CASSPSRGMDTEAFF. CDR3 sequence (DNA): TGTGCCAGCTCACCTTCAAGGGGGATGGACACTGAAGCTTTCTTT. The variable domain in full, with the rest retrieved from reference TRBV18 and TRBJ1-1, is NAGVMQNPRHLVRRRGQEARLRCSPMKGHSHVYWYRQLPEEGLKFMVYLQKENIIDESGMPKERFSAEFPKEGPSILRIQQVVRGDSAAYFCASSPSRGMDTEAFFGQGTRLTVV.

The chain combines TRBV27 with TRBJ1-1; 7 bases align to TRBD1. With 5 bases clipped from V and 1 base from J, the junction kept 4 bases outside the gene matches. Germline CDR1 and CDR2: MNHEY and SMNVEV (reference sequence). The CDR3 runs 14 residues. CDR3 bases: TGTGCCAGCAGTCAACAGGGGCCGAACACTGAAGCTTTCTTT. As protein: CASSQQGPNTEAFF.

This clonotype showed up just a few times. The rearrangement uses TRBV28 and TRBJ2-3, with D possibly matching TRBD1 (5 bases). The CDR3 covers 12 residues. With 3 bases removed from V and 9 bases from J, the gap between germline ends came to 10 bases. Germline V gives CDR1 MDHEN, CDR2 SYDVKM. In nucleotides, the CDR3 is TGTGCCAGCAGTTTTTCAGGGCCCACGCAGTATTTT. It translates to CASSFSGPTQYF.

This clonotype occurred a few times. The J gene is TRBJ1-5, the V gene TRBV6-1, with TRBD1 matching 7 bases. J was trimmed by 7 bases and V by 6 bases; bases with no gene match: 9. Germline V gene data show CDR1 as MNHNS and CDR2 as SASEGT. The CDR3 spans 14 residues. The CDR3 DNA reads as TGTGCCAGCAGCCTCGGACAGGCGGGGCAGCCCCAGCATTTT. Amino acid sequence: CASSLGQAGQPQHF.

The chain combines TRBV7-8 with TRBJ2-7, with 9 bases that match TRBD2. Germline V lookup: CDR1 SGHVS, CDR2 FQNEAQ. This CDR3 spans 14 amino acids. J was trimmed by 6 bases and V by 0 bases; bases with no gene match: 3. The CDR3 sequence: CASSLASLAGEQYF. In DNA, the CDR3 is TGTGCCAGCAGCTTAGCGTCACTAGCGGGCGAGCAGTACTTC.

Worth noting for this clonotype: The junction departs from germline at one end; a sequencing error may be responsible. The rearrangement joins TRBV7-7 to TRBJ2-5; D might be TRBD2 (6 bases). This CDR3 is built from 13 residues. Germline CDR1 and CDR2: SSHAT and FNYEAQ (reference sequence). Here the CDR3 reads CASSSARGETQYF. As DNA, the CDR3 is TGTGCTAGCAGCTCAGCCCGGGGGGAGACCCAGTACTTC.

This clonotype was detected ten times or more. The gene calls are TRBV28 and TRBJ2-3; D is unresolved. Germline CDR1 and CDR2: MDHEN and SYDVKM. V was clipped by 3 bases and J by 1 base, with 14 bases between them. The length of the CDR3 is 16 residues. The CDR3 spells CASSFSHPRGTDTQYF. CDR3 coding DNA: TGTGCCAGCAGTTTCTCACACCCTCGGGGCACAGATACGCAGTATTTT. The whole variable domain, filled in from reference TRBV28 and TRBJ2-3, reads DVKVTQSSRYLVKRTGEKVFLECVQDMDHENMFWYRQDPGLGLRLIYFSYDVKMKEKGDIPEGYSVSREKKERFSLILESASTNQTSMYLCASSFSHPRGTDTQYFGPGTRLTVL.

V and J are TRBV5-1 and TRBJ1-2; D remains ambiguous. This CDR3 comprises 15 residues. Germline CDR1 SGHRS, CDR2 YFSETQ. The V and J ends lost 4 bases and 5 bases respectively, with 18 bases between them. In DNA, the CDR3 is TGCGCCAGCAGCCAAGATTACCAAGCCATTTATGGCTACACCTTC. As protein: CASSQDYQAIYGYTF.

In its sample, this clonotype was seen a few times. The rearrangement joins TRBV5-1 to TRBJ2-1; 8 bases are shared with TRBD2. Looked up from germline, CDR1 is SGHRS and CDR2 is YFSETQ. The CDR3 has 15 residues. V gave up 1 base and J gave up 6 bases; unmatched junction bases: 6. CDR3 sequence: CASSLSGLGVNEQFF. CDR3 nucleotides: TGCGCCAGCAGCTTGTCGGGACTAGGCGTCAATGAGCAGTTCTTC.

The CDR3 spells CASLHEGAGRYEQYV. CDR3 in DNA: TGTGCCAGCCTCCACGAAGGGGCAGGGCGTTACGAGCAGTACGTC. The chain has TRBV6-2 or TRBV6-3 and TRBJ2-7, with D tentatively TRBD1 (5 bases). Germline V gene data show CDR1 as MNHEY and CDR2 as SVGEGT. With 8 bases removed from V and 4 bases from J, the gap between germline ends came to 21 bases. There are 15 residues in the CDR3.

This chain joins TRBV18 and TRBJ2-2; unclear D gene. V dropped 0 bases and J dropped 4 bases, with 6 bases sitting between them. This CDR3 spans 14 amino acids. The germline V gene encodes CDR1 KGHSH and CDR2 LQKENI. The CDR3 loop reads CASSPPAVTGELFF. The DNA of the CDR3 is TGTGCCAGCTCACCACCGGCTGTCACCGGGGAGCTGTTTTTT.

The rearrangement links TRBV28 to TRBJ1-2; 7 nucleotides align to TRBD1. The ends lost 4 bases at V and 5 bases at J; junction bases unmatched: 4. The CDR3 length is 13 residues. The V gene's germline CDR1 is MDHEN and CDR2 SYDVKM. In DNA, the CDR3 is TGTGCCAGCAGTTCGGGGACAGAATATGGCTACACCTTC. Its translation is CASSSGTEYGYTF.

The V call is TRBV12-3 or TRBV12-4, the J call TRBJ2-5; D is possibly TRBD2 (5 bases). The length of the CDR3 is 16 residues. V gave up 8 bases and J gave up 1 base, with 20 bases separating them. CDR3 DNA: TGTGCCAGCCACGCGGGTAGGGTGGCATTCCAAGAGACCCAGTACTTC. This gives the protein CASHAGRVAFQETQYF.

There are a few counts of this clonotype. CDR3 sequence (DNA): TGTGCCAGCATACCCTTAGCGGGGGGGCTGGAGACCCAGTACTTC. Its protein product is CASIPLAGGLETQYF. This chain uses TRBV7-9 with TRBJ2-5; 11 bases map to TRBD2. Germline lookup yields CDR1 SEHNR and CDR2 FQNEAQ (reference sequence). The ends lost 7 bases at V and 5 bases at J; junction bases unmatched: 9. There are 15 residues in the CDR3.

This chain connects TRBV2 to TRBJ1-2, with D hard to call. Trimming cost V 5 bases and J 9 bases, with 10 bases left between them. The CDR3 loop spans 11 amino acids. Germline V CDR1 and CDR2: SNHLY, FYNNEI. For the CDR3, the DNA is TGTGCCAGCAGTACCACTATCCGCTACACCTTC. Its protein product is CASSTTIRYTF. The full variable domain, its missing parts supplied by reference TRBV2 and TRBJ1-2, is EPEVTQTPSHQVTQMGQEVILRCVPISNHLYFYWYRQILGQKVEFLVSFYNNEISEKSEIFDDQFSVERPDGSNFTLKIRSTKLEDSAMYFCASSTTIRYTFGSGTRLTVV.